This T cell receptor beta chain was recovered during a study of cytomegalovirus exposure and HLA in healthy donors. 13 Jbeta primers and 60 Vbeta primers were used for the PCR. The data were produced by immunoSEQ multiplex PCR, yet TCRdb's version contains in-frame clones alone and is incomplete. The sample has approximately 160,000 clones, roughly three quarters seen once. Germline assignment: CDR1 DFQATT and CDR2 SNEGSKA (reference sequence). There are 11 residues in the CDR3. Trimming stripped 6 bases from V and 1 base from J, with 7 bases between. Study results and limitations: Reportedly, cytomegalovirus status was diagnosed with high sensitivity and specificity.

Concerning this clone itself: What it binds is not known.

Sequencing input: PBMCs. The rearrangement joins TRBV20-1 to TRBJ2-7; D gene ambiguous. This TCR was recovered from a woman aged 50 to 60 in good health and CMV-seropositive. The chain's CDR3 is CSARRSYEQYF. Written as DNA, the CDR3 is TGCAGTGCCCGCCGGTCCTACGAGCAGTACTTC.